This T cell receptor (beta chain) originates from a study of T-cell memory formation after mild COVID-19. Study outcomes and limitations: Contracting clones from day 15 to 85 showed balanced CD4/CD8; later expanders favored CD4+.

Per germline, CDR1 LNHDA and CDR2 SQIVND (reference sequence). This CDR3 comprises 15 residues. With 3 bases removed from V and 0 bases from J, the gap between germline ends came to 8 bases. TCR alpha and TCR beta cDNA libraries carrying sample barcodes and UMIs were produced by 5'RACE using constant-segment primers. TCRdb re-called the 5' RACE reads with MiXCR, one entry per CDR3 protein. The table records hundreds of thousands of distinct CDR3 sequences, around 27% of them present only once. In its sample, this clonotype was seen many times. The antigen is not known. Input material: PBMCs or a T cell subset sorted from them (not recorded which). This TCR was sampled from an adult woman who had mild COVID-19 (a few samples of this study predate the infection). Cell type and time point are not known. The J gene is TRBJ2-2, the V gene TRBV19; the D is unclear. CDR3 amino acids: CASSIKTANTGELFF. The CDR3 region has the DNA TGTGCCAGTAGTATCAAAACAGCGAACACCGGGGAGCTGTTTTTT.